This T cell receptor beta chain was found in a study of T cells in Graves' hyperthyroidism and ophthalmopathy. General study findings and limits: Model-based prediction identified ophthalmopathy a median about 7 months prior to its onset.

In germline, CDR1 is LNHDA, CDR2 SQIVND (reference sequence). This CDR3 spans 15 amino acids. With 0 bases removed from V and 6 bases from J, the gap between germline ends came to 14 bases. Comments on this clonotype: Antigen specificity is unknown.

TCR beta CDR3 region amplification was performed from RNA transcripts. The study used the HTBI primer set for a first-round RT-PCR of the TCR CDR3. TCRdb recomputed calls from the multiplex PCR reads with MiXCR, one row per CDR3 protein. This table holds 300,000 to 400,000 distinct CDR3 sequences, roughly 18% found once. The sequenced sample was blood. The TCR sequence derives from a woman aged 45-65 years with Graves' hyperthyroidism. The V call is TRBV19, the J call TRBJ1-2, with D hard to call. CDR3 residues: CASSIDAGWMNGYTF. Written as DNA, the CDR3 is TGTGCCAGTAGTATAGATGCCGGGTGGATGAATGGCTACACCTTC.